These 18 T cell receptor beta chains originate from one sample sequenced in a study of immune cell composition in non-small cell lung cancer. Data came from immunoSEQ multiplex PCR; TCRdb stores just in-frame clones and leaves some out. Altogether about 2,400 clones are present, roughly 79% being singletons, with the ten largest covering more than 4.5%. The sequenced material came from lung tumor tissue. Receptors originate from a human donor with non-small cell lung cancer.

This sequence joins TRBV6-6 and TRBJ1-1, with D maybe TRBD1 (5 bases). CDR1 MNHNY and CDR2 SVGAGI come from the germline V gene (reference sequence). Trimming stripped 6 bases from V and 3 bases from J, with 11 bases between. CDR3 length equals 13 residues. As DNA, the CDR3 is TGTGCCAGCAGCTGGGGGGTGGACACTGAAGCTTTCTTT. Protein product: CASSWGVDTEAFF.

The chain couples TRBV7-8 to TRBJ2-3; D not certain. Germline V lookup: CDR1 SGHVS, CDR2 FQNEAQ. V was cut by 5 bases and J by 1 base, with 4 bases left in between. There are 12 residues in the CDR3. CDR3 sequence reads: CASSQGTDTQYF. The CDR3 nucleotides are TGTGCCAGCAGCCAGGGCACAGATACGCAGTATTTT.

This chain connects TRBV19 to TRBJ1-5, with 12 bases identical to TRBD1. Unmatched junction bases numbered 17, after V lost 5 bases and J lost 3 bases. The germline V gene has CDR1 LNHDA and CDR2 SQIVND (reference sequence). The CDR3 covers 20 residues. The CDR3 bases are TGTGCCAGTAGTCCCCTTGGAGGGGACAGGGGGCACGGGAACAATCAGCCCCAGCATTTT. The encoded protein is CASSPLGGDRGHGNNQPQHF. Full variable domain (remainder filled in from reference TRBV19 and TRBJ1-5): DGGITQSPKYLFRKEGQNVTLSCEQNLNHDAMYWYRQDPGQGLRLIYYSQIVNDFQKGDIAEGYSVSREKKESFPLTVTSAQKNPTAFYLCASSPLGGDRGHGNNQPQHFGDGTRLSIL.

The rearrangement links TRBV5-4 to TRBJ1-5, with TRBD1 matching 7 bases. Trimming removed 0 bases from V and 4 bases from J; junction bases left unmatched: 1. CDR1 is SGHNT and CDR2 is YYREEE in the germline V gene (reference sequence). CDR3 length: 14 residues. CDR3 protein: CASSLAGQNQPQHF. DNA of the CDR3: TGTGCCAGCAGCTTGGCGGGACAGAATCAGCCCCAGCATTTT.

The CDR3 bases are TGCGCCAGCAGCCAAGACGGGAGACGAGAGACCCAGTACTTC. It translates to CASSQDGRRETQYF. The chain uses TRBV4-3 and TRBJ2-5; D may be TRBD2 (6 bases). Germline lookup yields CDR1 LGHNA and CDR2 YSLEER. The CDR3 is made up of 14 amino acids. Deletions cut 0 bases from V and 4 bases from J, with 9 bases between.

V and J are TRBV19 and TRBJ1-2, with D possibly TRBD1 on 6 matching bases. The length of the CDR3 is 15 residues. From germline, CDR1 is LNHDA and CDR2 SQIVND (reference sequence). The germline V and J ends were trimmed by 5 bases and 4 bases, with 17 bases remaining between them. The CDR3 bases are TGTGCCAGTAGTGTGGGCGGGGGCGGCGGCTATGGCTACACCTTC. It yields the protein CASSVGGGGGYGYTF. The whole variable domain, filled in from reference TRBV19 and TRBJ1-2, reads DGGITQSPKYLFRKEGQNVTLSCEQNLNHDAMYWYRQDPGQGLRLIYYSQIVNDFQKGDIAEGYSVSREKKESFPLTVTSAQKNPTAFYLCASSVGGGGGYGYTFGSGTRLTVV.

This clone counts as large. The rearrangement joins TRBV7-9 to TRBJ1-1; D not resolved. This CDR3 has 13 residues. CDR1 is SEHNR, CDR2 FQNEAQ, per germline (reference sequence). The germline V and J ends were trimmed by 2 bases and 5 bases, with 9 bases remaining between them. The CDR3 loop is CASSLSVRTEAFF. The CDR3 nucleotides read TGTGCCAGCAGCTTAAGCGTCAGAACTGAAGCTTTCTTT.

The sample holds one count of this clone. V usage is TRBV10-3 and J usage is TRBJ2-5, with D possibly being TRBD1 (6 bases). Per germline, CDR1 ENHRY and CDR2 SYGVKD. Trimming stripped 6 bases from V and 5 bases from J, with 16 bases between. The CDR3 has 14 amino acids. The CDR3 region has the DNA TGTGCCATCAGGGGGGCCTTAGAGGGGGAGACCCAGTACTTC. Its protein is CAIRGALEGETQYF.

The chain links TRBV27 to TRBJ2-1, with TRBD1 matching 7 bases. The germline V gene has CDR1 MNHEY and CDR2 SMNVEV (reference sequence). The CDR3 is 16 residues long. The V and J ends lost 1 base and 4 bases, in that order; junction bases with no gene match: 7. CDR3 in amino acids: CASSLLTGMMYNEQFF. For the CDR3, the DNA is TGTGCCAGCAGTTTATTGACAGGGATGATGTACAATGAGCAGTTCTTC.

This clone was observed a single time. The J gene is TRBJ2-7, the V gene TRBV19, with a tentative D call TRBD2 (6 bases). V was clipped by 4 bases and J by 13 bases, with 17 bases between them. The CDR3 has 12 residues. Germline V gene sequence: CDR1 LNHDA, CDR2 SQIVND (reference sequence). The CDR3 loop is CASSTYAGPSYF. The CDR3 DNA is TGTGCCAGTAGTACGTATGCGGGACCTTCATACTTC.

CDR3 sequence: CASSLAEGAYEQYF. The CDR3 DNA is TGTGCCAGCAGCTTAGCGGAGGGAGCCTACGAGCAGTACTTC. V usage is TRBV7-2 and J usage is TRBJ2-7; the D gene is possibly TRBD2 (6 bases). CDR1 is SGHTA and CDR2 is FQGNSA in the germline V gene. The CDR3 has 14 residues. With 0 bases removed from V and 2 bases from J, the gap between germline ends came to 8 bases.

This chain uses TRBV2 with TRBJ2-5; no firm D call. The CDR3 runs 12 residues. Trimming removed 4 bases at V and 5 bases at J, with 8 bases between. Germline CDR1 and CDR2: SNHLY and FYNNEI. The CDR3, as DNA: TGTGCCAGCAGTGTATACGAGGAGACCCAGTACTTC. Encoded protein: CASSVYEETQYF.

The V and J genes are TRBV4-1 and TRBJ2-5; TRBD2 agrees at 7 bases. The CDR3 length is 15 residues. Germline V lookup: CDR1 MGHRA, CDR2 YSYEKL. Germline trimming cut 1 base from V and 5 bases from J; bases unmatched to any gene: 7. The CDR3 bases are TGCGCCAGCAGCCAAGTATGGGGGGGGAGGGAGACCCAGTACTTC. Amino acid sequence: CASSQVWGGRETQYF.

This chain connects TRBV21-1 to TRBJ2-7; the listed D gene, TRBD2, was not tested against the DNA. TRBV21-1 is a listed pseudogene. This CDR3 contains 17 residues. The CDR3 region is CASSKGLAGGSIYEQYF. CDR3 DNA sequence: TGTGCCAGCAGCAAAGGACTAGCGGGGGGTTCCATCTACGAGCAGTACTTC.

The genes are TRBV7-6 and TRBJ1-3; a possible D gene is TRBD1 (6 bases). Germline V gene lookup returns CDR1 SGHVS and CDR2 FNYEAQ. The CDR3 is 15 amino acids. V shed 4 bases and J shed 3 bases, with 13 bases lying between them. This chain's CDR3 is CASSSTGFGGNTIYF. The CDR3 DNA sequence: TGTGCCAGCAGCTCGACAGGATTCGGTGGAAACACCATATATTTT.

This clone came up once. CDR3 in DNA: TGTGCCAGCTCACCGTCGGTAGCTAACTATGGCTACACCTTC. Its protein is CASSPSVANYGYTF. The chain links TRBV18 to TRBJ1-2, with D uncertain. Germline V CDR1 and CDR2: KGHSH, LQKENI. Trimming pared 3 bases from V and 0 bases from J, leaving 8 bases between. This CDR3 has 14 residues.

This clone was seen a few times. This sequence joins TRBV15 and TRBJ2-3; TRBD1 might be the D (5 bases). With 0 bases removed from V and 0 bases from J, the gap between germline ends came to 13 bases. The CDR3 runs 17 residues. Looked up from germline, CDR1 is LNHNV and CDR2 is YYDKDF (reference sequence). The CDR3 sequence is CATSRDGQGRSTDTQYF. CDR3 bases: TGTGCCACCAGCAGAGATGGGCAGGGTAGAAGCACAGATACGCAGTATTTT.

CDR3 sequence: CASSRRGGTYNEQFF. CDR3 bases: TGTGCCAGCAGCCGAAGGGGCGGGACCTACAATGAGCAGTTCTTC. V usage is TRBV7-3 and J usage is TRBJ2-1, with D possibly being TRBD2 (6 bases). The CDR3 has 15 residues. Trimming took 5 bases from V and 2 from J, leaving 13 bases between them. Germline assignment: CDR1 SGHTA and CDR2 FQGTGA.